The present TCR beta chain was sequenced within a study of cytomegalovirus exposure and HLA in healthy donors (dated by TCRdb to about 2017). General notes on the study: An earlier analysis of fewer than 750 of the donors reported approximately 300 Gb of sequence data and about 120 million unique TCR beta sequences obtained from about 170 million T cells. About 310 gigabases of sequencing data and approximately 80 million unique TCR sequences were included in an early release covering over 600 HLA-typed donors. Among the roughly 380 genotyped donors, more than 70% belonged to the genetic ancestry cluster associated with self-reported Caucasian donors. The study aimed to test whether signatures of past pathogen exposure could be identified by cataloging public T cell receptors. The T cell repertoires of some 700 subjects were profiled by immunosequencing and related to cytomegalovirus serostatus. A separate validation cohort of more than 100 different subjects was used in addition to the roughly 670-subject first cohort. To predict cytomegalovirus infection status, the study combined high-throughput TCR immunosequencing, statistical association of individual TCRs with disease status, and machine learning. A later analysis re-examined previously published TCR beta repertoires from roughly 650 donors and added high-resolution HLA genotyping to investigate patterns of TCR occurrence. Rather than using new phenotypic data, the later analysis identified candidate immune exposures from TCR beta sequences and from how often those sequences occurred across donors. To decide whether each TCR beta V gene segment behaved as functional or pseudogenic, an earlier analysis of several hundred of the donors relied on high-throughput TCR beta sequencing. Donor age, sex, ethnicity and CMV serostatus were collected together with the repertoire data. Genome-wide SNP genotypes for about 65% of the 666 donors were used in a later genetic analysis, which treated that subset as a discovery cohort. All discovery cohort repertoires had been generated using a single sequencing platform. Class I and class II HLA loci were covered by the typing at four-digit resolution. The number of typed donors differed by locus: about 629-630 for A, B, C, DRB1 and DQB1; some 540 for DQA1; about 600 for DPA1; and some 470 for DPB1. About five DR-DQ haplotypes were treated as single units for association and clustering because of strong linkage in the cohort. On average, roughly 250,000 unique TCR beta nucleotide sequences were sequenced per donor among roughly 430 genotyped donors of the cohort, with around 19% of those sequences being non-productive.

In total, 630 or so healthy bone marrow donors made up the cohort. At the time of sampling, all cohort members were nominally healthy, though unrecorded immune exposures were likely present. The donor tested CMV seropositive, placing the donor among the roughly 270 seropositive members of the cohort. Every donor gave a peripheral blood sample, and the peripheral blood mononuclear cells from that sample were used for TCR beta sequencing. Genomic DNA extraction from the blood cell samples was performed with the Qiagen DNeasy Blood Extraction Kit. Overall study results and their limits: An association between a missense DCLRE1C variant and V-gene and J-gene trimming of TCR beta chains was found in a later genetic analysis and replicated in an independent cohort. When HLA alleles, especially DR and DQ, strongly co-occurred, TCR associations were difficult to assign to individual alleles. Specific HLA alleles were associated with about 17,000 TCR beta sequences at a false discovery rate of 0.05 in a later analysis. CMV serostatus was the only immune exposure information available for the cohort. The authors suggested that the approach could potentially be generalized to other disease states and immunological phenotypes. In this cohort, only TCR beta chains were sequenced, and detectable features were limited by the absence of alpha or paired-chain data. In a later analysis, the rate of TCR association differed among HLA loci, with DRB1 alleles having the most associated TCRs and HLA-C alleles having the fewest. A later analysis found that most CMV-associated TCR beta chains appeared HLA-restricted, with HLA associations seemingly driven largely by CMV exposure. Presence/absence analyses assumed roughly uniform sequencing depth across donors, an assumption that may not hold. Broadly in line with IMGT annotations, most TCR beta V segments showed up in productive rearrangements about 90% or about 30% of the time in an earlier analysis of about 500 of the donors. Most TCR sequences were seen in very few donors, while some public TCRs were found in many individuals. Because counts were too low, some 17 rarely observed V segments, including chromosome 9 orphons, were left out of the earlier analysis of 500 to 750 of the donors. Linkage disequilibrium might explain the correlated functional status among segregating V segments, but an unknown experimental factor could not be excluded. A total of 164 TCR beta chains were listed by the study as associated with cytomegalovirus. In a later genetic analysis, fewer N-insertions in productive TCRs were reported among donors in an Asian-associated ancestry cluster than the approximately 710-donor mean. A later analysis found that HLA-associated TCR beta chains were more clonally expanded and had lower generation probabilities than equally common non-associated chains. In both the original and validation cohorts, the classifier was reported to diagnose cytomegalovirus status with high specificity and sensitivity. A few of the identified cytomegalovirus-associated TCR beta chains were confirmed in vitro to be specific for cytomegalovirus antigens. Some IMGT-functional V segments, including TRBV6-2 and TRBV6-3, could not be told apart with the 87-base-pair reads, so those segments were excluded. Several of the top co-occurrence clusters appeared to be linked to parvovirus B19, influenza, CMV and Epstein-Barr virus, according to a later analysis. Because HLA typing was missing for some donors at each locus, association tests included only the typed subset. A cluster of highly shared sequence variants was judged likely to represent a technical artifact of the sequencing pipeline. A further reported finding was that TCR beta sequences accurately predicted the HLA-A and HLA-B alleles for most subjects in the first cohort.

The CDR3 contains 17 residues, cysteine and phenylalanine counted. Just the 51-base CDR3 DNA is kept, in frame starting at base 1. V is trimmed back by 2 bases and J by 3 bases, and the junction contains 8 bases that no gene match accounts for. Based on the germline V gene, the CDR1 and CDR2 sequences are KGHSH and LQKENI. In regard to this clone: No cognate antigen has been identified for it. No much larger clone exists at a distance of one base, and base qualities are not known.

The library was generated by the immunoSEQ multiplex PCR assay. A mixture of 60 forward primers for TCR Vbeta segments and 13 reverse primers for TCR Jbeta segments was used in the multiplex PCR. The CDR3 region of rearranged TCR beta genes was amplified from genomic DNA with a multiplex PCR assay. On the Illumina HiSeq System, the amplified TCR beta libraries were sequenced as 87-base-pair reads. Per the original workflow: Across the 500 to 850 repertoires, a later analysis counted 75 million to 90 million unique TCR beta chains, 9.5 million to 12 million of which were shared by at least two donors. Raw reads were error-corrected and collapsed into unique sequences by a nearest-neighbor algorithm in which closely related sequences were merged to remove PCR and sequencing errors. CDR3 sequences were aligned to IMGT reference sequences to assign V, D and J gene segments. For a sequence to be retained, at least a six-nucleotide match to both a V gene segment and a J gene segment was required. Rearrangements were called productive when the CDR3 lacked stop codons and stayed in frame with V and J; all others were non-productive. CDR3 was defined according to IMGT convention as the region running from the second conserved V-encoded cysteine to the conserved J-encoded phenylalanine. In an earlier analysis of roughly 610 of the donors, sequences lacking an unambiguous match to a single V gene segment were excluded. An earlier analysis of approximately 590 of the donors classified V segments as functional when productive rearrangements were above 56.7% and as segregating when the standard deviation between donors was above 5%. A statistical classification framework was developed to diagnose cytomegalovirus status using the catalog of TCR beta chain sequences. V and J gene assignment, in a later analysis, came from comparing TCR nucleotide sequences with IMGT/GENE-DB human TR gene sequences. The TCRdist pipeline was used in a later analysis to assign CDR3 sequences and most-parsimonious VDJ recombination scenarios. In a later analysis, each TCR beta chain was defined by its CDR3 amino acid sequence together with its V-gene family, and reads without a unique V-gene family were excluded. As a way to deal with suspected cross-contamination and a sequencing artifact, a later analysis dropped roughly 600 nucleotide sequences that were highly shared and had low generation probability. In a later analysis, a clonal expansion index for each public chain was calculated from normalized within-repertoire ranks of inferred template counts. In a later analysis, generation probabilities were computed using a VDJ recombination model fitted to out-of-frame rearrangements, and the results were checked against IGoR. A later analysis scored TCR-TCR, TCR-HLA and TCR-CMV co-occurrence with hypergeometric tests, applying a repertoire-size bias correction to TCR pairs. A later analysis estimated false discovery rates by permuting HLA or CMV assignments 20 times. In a later analysis, co-occurring TCRs were grouped using DBSCAN, with TCRdist sequence similarity added in when clustering inside HLA-allele-positive subsets. Co-occurrence clustering excluded repertoires with fewer than 30,000 or more than 120,000 public chains, plus five with anomalous nucleotide sharing. TCRdb re-hosts the immuneACCESS table, in-frame sequences only. Its copies lack some clones; in the studies checked, an unresolved V gene accounts for under half of them, and the cause for the rest is not known. That table supplies the V and J calls and clone size; D and trimming were determined from the DNA. This sample holds 85,000 to 130,000 clones; about three quarters were observed only once. The biggest ten clones account for roughly 6% of the sample.

The chain couples TRBV18 to TRBJ2-3; the junction holds 10 bases that match TRBD2. Sequenced: PBMCs. The sequence was obtained from a woman aged 50 to 60 in good health and CMV-seropositive. The CDR3 region reads CASSPRSGGAGTDTQYF. The nucleotides are TGTGCCAGCTCACCAAGAAGCGGGGGGGCCGGGACAGATACGCAGTATTTT. Beyond the CDR3, the reference TRBV18 and TRBJ2-3 genes provide the residues; the full variable domain reads: NAGVMQNPRHLVRRRGQEARLRCSPMKGHSHVYWYRQLPEEGLKFMVYLQKENIIDESGMPKERFSAEFPKEGPSILRIQQVVRGDSAAYFCASSPRSGGAGTDTQYFGPGTRLTVL.